These 22 T cell receptor beta chains originate from one sample sequenced in a study of molecular identifiers for immune sequencing clone quantification. TCRdb passed the PCR reads through MiXCR, listing each CDR3 protein once. The sample gives about 53,000 distinct CDR3 sequences, roughly 36% of which show up once; approximately 4.2% is in the top ten. Sequenced: naive CD8+ T cells from blood, with Jurkat cell RNA spiked in. The subset here: FACS-sorted CD8+CD4-CCR7+CD45RA+ naive T cells. These receptors all come from a human donor in good health. Some libraries in this study had Jurkat cell RNA spiked in.

The chain recombines TRBV24-1 with TRBJ2-1; D is ambiguous. This CDR3 comprises 14 residues. Deletions cut 6 bases from V and 9 bases from J, with 17 bases between. The germline V gene encodes CDR1 KGHDR and CDR2 SFDVKD. CDR3 sequence: CATSPRGRPGEQFF. The CDR3 region has the DNA TGTGCCACCAGTCCACGAGGACGTCCCGGTGAGCAGTTCTTC.

This clonotype showed up just a few times. The J gene is TRBJ1-5, the V gene TRBV15; 7 bases agree with TRBD1. With V trimmed by 0 bases and J by 6 bases, 5 bases remained unmatched. Germline CDR1 reads LNHNV; CDR2 reads YYDKDF (reference sequence). There are 15 residues in the CDR3. CDR3 residues: CATSRDRGVGQPQHF. DNA for the CDR3: TGTGCCACCAGCAGAGACAGGGGGGTCGGTCAGCCCCAGCATTTT.

The chain links TRBV28 to TRBJ2-1, with TRBD2 identical over 14 bases. Germline V gene lookup returns CDR1 MDHEN and CDR2 SYDVKM. The CDR3 is 14 amino acids. Trimming at V came to 4 bases and at J to 12 bases, leaving 5 bases not matched to a gene. The CDR3, as DNA: TGTGCCAGCAGTTCCTCCGGACTAGCGGGGGGGCAGTTCTTC. It is translated as CASSSSGLAGGQFF.

This clonotype has at least ten counts. The chain uses TRBV6-2 or TRBV6-3 and TRBJ2-7; D is perhaps TRBD1 (6 bases). The ends were cut back, 7 bases at V and 0 bases at J, with 13 bases in the middle. Germline V lookup: CDR1 MNHEY, CDR2 SVGEGT. This CDR3 has 14 amino acids. CDR3 DNA: TGTGCCAGCAAGGACAGCCCGAGCTCCTACGAGCAGTACTTC. Residues: CASKDSPSSYEQYF.

As regards this clonotype: The junction departs from the called germline gene at one end, perhaps through a read error. The V and J genes are TRBV5-1 and TRBJ2-7; a possible D gene is TRBD1 (6 bases). This CDR3 is 17 amino acids long. Germline CDR1 and CDR2: SGHRS and YFSETQ. The DNA of the CDR3 is TGCGCCAGCAGCTGGACCTCCGGACAGTGGTACTCCTACGCGCAGTCCTTC. Residues: CASSWTSGQWYSYAQSF.

As for this clonotype: The CDR3 ends on some other residue instead of the conserved phenylalanine or tryptophan, so this is likely a read error. V gene TRBV12-3 or TRBV12-4 combines with J gene TRBJ2-3; D remains unclear. V was trimmed by 5 bases and J by 5 bases, leaving 14 bases between them. The CDR3 has 14 amino acids. In DNA, the CDR3 is TGTGCCAGCAGTCCGCTTCCGGAAAAAGATACGCAGTATCTT. Encoded protein: CASSPLPEKDTQYL.

As regards this clonotype: Possible read error: a much larger clone is one base away. The CDR3: CSVEDLAAGGLFF. The CDR3 coding sequence is TGCAGCGTTGAAGATCTCGCCGCGGGGGGGCTGTTTTTT. The chain has TRBV29-1 and TRBJ2-2, with TRBD2 matching 8 bases. The CDR3 loop spans 13 amino acids. Germline values: CDR1 SQVTM, CDR2 ANQGSEA.

This clonotype appeared many times. The V call is TRBV6-5, the J call TRBJ2-1; the D gene is possibly TRBD1 (5 bases). Trimming cost V 4 bases and J 9 bases, with 16 bases left between them. The CDR3 is 14 amino acids. CDR1 and CDR2 from the germline V gene are MNHEY and SVGAGI. The CDR3 here is CASSSGPLVGEQFF. The CDR3 nucleotides read TGTGCCAGCAGTTCAGGGCCCTTGGTGGGTGAGCAGTTCTTC.

This clonotype was observed many times. The rearrangement links TRBV20-1 to TRBJ2-2; 7 bases agree with TRBD1. V trimming: 7 bases; J trimming: 4 bases; junction bases outside the gene matches: 6. CDR1 is DFQATT and CDR2 is SNEGSKA in the germline V gene (reference sequence). This CDR3 contains 13 residues. The CDR3 spells CSVPGQTTGELFF. In DNA, the CDR3 is TGCAGTGTTCCGGGACAGACCACCGGGGAGCTGTTTTTT.

A few counts support this clonotype. The chain recombines TRBV9 with TRBJ2-3; D tentatively reads TRBD1 or TRBD2 (7 bases each). CDR3 length: 16 residues. Trimming removed 0 bases from V and 3 bases from J, with 14 bases in between. Per the germline V gene, CDR1 is SGDLS and CDR2 is YYNGEE. The CDR3 DNA follows: TGTGCCAGCAGCGTAGTGGCAGGGGGAGGGACAGATACGCAGTATTTT. This sequence encodes CASSVVAGGGTDTQYF.

This clonotype has more than one count but fewer than ten. The chain combines TRBV7-9 with TRBJ2-3, with TRBD1 matching 8 bases. V lost 3 bases and J lost 6; bases outside the gene matches: 5. The V gene's germline CDR1 is SEHNR and CDR2 FQNEAQ (reference sequence). The CDR3 length is 14 residues. CDR3 region: CASSFGTGGDTQYF. The CDR3 bases are TGTGCCAGCAGCTTTGGTACAGGGGGGGATACGCAGTATTTT.

The gene calls are TRBV28 and TRBJ2-5; D might be TRBD2 (5 bases). Looked up from germline, CDR1 is MDHEN and CDR2 is SYDVKM. The V end was cut by 5 bases, the J end by 1 base, with 17 bases between. The CDR3 spans 16 residues. CDR3: CASSLSRVSGQETQYF. The CDR3 region has the DNA TGTGCCAGCAGTCTCTCTAGGGTCAGCGGCCAAGAGACCCAGTACTTC.

A word on this clonotype: Given a much more abundant clone one base away, this may be a read error. V usage is TRBV12-3 or TRBV12-4 and J usage is TRBJ2-7; TRBD1 matches at 7 bases. CDR3 length equals 13 residues. Written as DNA, the CDR3 is TGTGCCAGCAGTCCGACAGGGTTCCGCGAGCTGTACTTC. Residues: CASSPTGFRELYF.

Only one count was recorded for this clonotype. V usage is TRBV19 and J usage is TRBJ2-7; D uncertain. The V end was cut by 5 bases, the J end by 4 bases, with 15 bases between. The CDR3 extends over 14 amino acids. CDR1 is LNHDA, CDR2 SQIVND, per germline (reference sequence). CDR3 bases: TGTGCCAGTAGTCCAGCTTCGGTGGGGTACGAGCAGTACTTC. Translation gives CASSPASVGYEQYF.

The genes are TRBV11-2 and TRBJ2-5; 9 positions agree with TRBD1. Per germline, CDR1 SGHAT and CDR2 FQNNGV. The ends lost 5 bases at V and 2 bases at J; junction bases unmatched: 6. This CDR3 spans 15 amino acids. The CDR3 nucleotides are TGTGCCAGCAGCCAGGACAGGGGAGTTCAAGAGACCCAGTACTTC. Translated, it gives CASSQDRGVQETQYF.

CDR3 region: CSAAAGHSYEQYF. DNA of the CDR3: TGCAGTGCCGCGGCCGGCCACTCCTACGAGCAGTACTTC. J is TRBJ2-7 and V is TRBV20-1, with D uncertain. Germline V lookup: CDR1 DFQATT, CDR2 SNEGSKA (reference sequence). There are 13 residues in the CDR3. Trimming took off 6 bases at V and 0 bases at J, with 12 bases between the two ends.

Turning to this clonotype: This may arise from a read error, as a much more abundant clone is one base away. The conserved closing phenylalanine or tryptophan is absent in this CDR3, likely reflecting a read error. This rearrangement joins TRBV6-5 to TRBJ1-4; D is uncertain. V gave up 4 bases and J gave up 2 bases, with 5 bases separating them. Germline V gene data show CDR1 as MNHEY and CDR2 as SVGAGI. The CDR3 consists of 13 residues. This CDR3 reads CASSSLTNEKLFI. The CDR3 region has the DNA TGTGCCAGCAGTTCCCTGACTAATGAAAAACTGTTTATT.

The CDR3 sequence is CASSFGRREQYF. The CDR3 DNA is TGTGCCAGCAGTTTTGGTCGCCGAGAGCAGTACTTC. V gene TRBV28 combines with J gene TRBJ2-7; D gene uncertain. Per the germline V gene, CDR1 is MDHEN and CDR2 is SYDVKM. Trimming pared 3 bases from V and 7 bases from J, leaving 10 bases between. The CDR3 length is 12 residues.

The sample holds a few counts of this clonotype. V and J are TRBV29-1 and TRBJ2-7; a weak D match, TRBD2 (7 bases). The CDR3 has 13 amino acids. Per the germline V gene, CDR1 is SQVTM and CDR2 is ANQGSEA. Trimming shortened V by 7 bases and J by 2 bases, and 15 bases separated the two germline ends. CDR3 residues: CSARGGGTYEQYF. The CDR3 nucleotides read TGCAGCGCCAGGGGCGGGGGAACCTACGAGCAGTACTTC.

V and J are TRBV24-1 and TRBJ2-6; D perhaps matches TRBD1 (6 bases). Germline V gene data show CDR1 as KGHDR and CDR2 as SFDVKD. The ends were cut back, 5 bases at V and 0 bases at J, with 10 bases in the middle. The CDR3 runs 16 residues. DNA of the CDR3: TGTGCCACCAGTGGGACAGCCCTCTCTGGGGCCAACGTCCTGACTTTC. Translating gives CATSGTALSGANVLTF.

This clonotype occurred many times. The chain combines TRBV28 with TRBJ2-7, with no clear D. Trimming removed 5 bases at V and 2 bases at J, with 19 bases between. The CDR3 loop spans 16 amino acids. CDR1 and CDR2 from the germline V gene are MDHEN and SYDVKM. The CDR3 bases are TGTGCCAGCAGTCCCTCGGTGGGCAGGCCAGCCTACGAGCAGTACTTC. Translated, it gives CASSPSVGRPAYEQYF.

This clonotype was found a few times. The chain has TRBV9 and TRBJ2-3; TRBD1 aligns across 7 bases. Per germline, CDR1 SGDLS and CDR2 YYNGEE. The CDR3 has 16 amino acids. After removal of 0 bases from V and 6 bases from J, the junction contained 10 bases not matched to a gene. This chain's CDR3 is CASSVGGRGRTDTQYF. The CDR3 nucleotides are TGTGCCAGCAGCGTAGGTGGCAGGGGGAGAACGGATACGCAGTATTTT.